Each of the 32 T cell receptor beta chains below was sequenced from the same sample in a study of T-cell reconstitution after alpha-beta-depleted transplantation in children. Library preparation (for TCRbeta) was performed with unique molecular identifiers. TCRdb ran MiXCR on the PCR reads and lists one entry per CDR3 protein. The table lists hundreds of thousands of distinct CDR3 sequences, more than 9% of them singletons. The source was peripheral blood, collected 180 days after TCRalphabeta/CD19-depleted stem cell transplant. Receptor source: a male patient under 10 years old who had a stem cell transplant for chronic granulomatous disease, so the T cells may come from the graft donor.

The rearrangement uses TRBV15 and TRBJ2-2; D is unresolved. Germline V gene data show CDR1 as LNHNV and CDR2 as YYDKDF (reference sequence). The length of the CDR3 is 17 residues. V gave up 0 bases and J gave up 4 bases, with 15 bases separating them. The CDR3 sequence is CATSRDRSFQGTGELFF. For the CDR3, the DNA is TGTGCCACCAGCAGAGATCGTAGCTTCCAAGGCACCGGGGAGCTGTTTTTT.

There are many counts of this clonotype. The chain links TRBV11-2 to TRBJ2-6, with a weak D call TRBD1 (6 bases). The V and J ends lost 5 bases and 4 bases respectively, with 12 bases between them. The CDR3 has 15 amino acids. Looked up from germline, CDR1 is SGHAT and CDR2 is FQNNGV. The CDR3 coding sequence is TGTGCCAGCAGCGTACAGGGAACCGGGGCCAACGTCCTGACTTTC. Translated: CASSVQGTGANVLTF.

The chain is built from TRBV21-1 and TRBJ1-6; the table's D gene call, TRBD1, was not cross checked with the DNA. TRBV21-1 is deemed a pseudogene. CDR3 length: 14 residues. The CDR3 protein is CASSNKTANSPLHF. The CDR3 DNA is TGTGCCAGCAGCAATAAGACAGCCAATTCACCCCTCCACTTT.

This clonotype has ten or more counts. The chain employs TRBV7-2 and TRBJ1-2; possible D gene TRBD1, 6 bases. The germline CDR1 and CDR2 sequences are SGHTA and FQGNSA. The CDR3 loop spans 14 amino acids. V was clipped by 5 bases and J by 4 bases, with 14 bases between them. The CDR3 sequence: CASSARGAAYGYTF. The DNA of the CDR3 is TGTGCCAGCAGCGCAAGGGGGGCCGCCTATGGCTACACCTTC.

This clonotype came up many times. The chain joins TRBV4-3 to TRBJ2-7, with D possibly TRBD1 on 5 matching bases. Germline-derived CDR1 and CDR2 are LGHNA and YSLEER. Trimming took off 0 bases at V and 6 bases at J, with 9 bases between the two ends. The CDR3 contains 13 residues. This CDR3 is CASSQDRVGEQYF. CDR3 nucleotide sequence: TGCGCCAGCAGCCAAGACAGGGTTGGCGAGCAGTACTTC.

This clonotype was detected many times. J is TRBJ2-3 and V is TRBV4-3; D is uncertain. This CDR3 has 13 amino acids. CDR1 and CDR2 from the germline V gene are LGHNA and YSLEER. The V end was cut by 1 base, the J end by 2 bases, with 4 bases between. CDR3: CASSQAYTDTQYF. DNA of the CDR3: TGCGCCAGCAGCCAAGCCTACACAGATACGCAGTATTTT.

This clonotype was found many times. The chain recombines TRBV7-9 with TRBJ2-3, with 9 bases matching TRBD2. There are 15 residues in the CDR3. CDR1 and CDR2 from the germline V gene are SEHNR and FQNEAQ (reference sequence). V was pared by 3 bases and J by 5 bases, with 6 bases of the junction left unmatched. The DNA of the CDR3 is TGTGCCAGCAGCTTTTCTAGCGGGGCGTTAGATACGCAGTATTTT. Encoded protein: CASSFSSGALDTQYF. The whole variable domain, filled in from reference TRBV7-9 and TRBJ2-3, reads DTGVSQNPRHKITKRGQNVTFRCDPISEHNRLYWYRQTLGQGPEFLTYFQNEAQLEKSRLLSDRFSAERPKGSFSTLEIQRTEQGDSAMYLCASSFSSGALDTQYFGPGTRLTVL.

The chain carries TRBV21-1 and TRBJ1-6. TRBV21-1 is an annotated pseudogene. This CDR3 has 13 amino acids. The DNA of the CDR3 is TGTGCCAGCAGCAAAAGTTTGAATTCACCCCTCCACTTT. Translation gives CASSKSLNSPLHF.

This clonotype showed up many times. The gene calls are TRBV7-2 and TRBJ2-3; 9 bases are shared with TRBD1. The V gene end was trimmed by 1 base and the J gene end by 4 bases; junction bases not matched to a gene: 3. Germline V gene sequence: CDR1 SGHTA, CDR2 FQGNSA. CDR3 length: 15 amino acids. CDR3: CASSLGDREADTQYF. The CDR3 coding sequence is TGTGCCAGCAGCTTAGGGGACAGGGAAGCAGATACGCAGTATTTT.

The sample holds many counts of this clonotype. The V call is TRBV21-1, the J call TRBJ2-7. TRBV21-1 is assigned pseudogene status. This CDR3 is built from 14 residues. In DNA, the CDR3 is TGTGCCAGCAGCCCCAATTTGGATAACTACGAGCAGTACTTC. It translates to CASSPNLDNYEQYF.

This clonotype occurred many times. This sequence joins TRBV27 and TRBJ1-1, with TRBD1 matching 11 bases. J gave up 1 base and V 4 bases, and 5 bases lay outside the gene matches. Germline V gives CDR1 MNHEY, CDR2 SMNVEV (reference sequence). The CDR3 covers 16 residues. Written as DNA, the CDR3 is TGTGCCAGCAGTTCAGGGACAGGGGGTGGGAACACTGAAGCTTTCTTT. As protein: CASSSGTGGGNTEAFF.

This clonotype was observed many times. The V call is TRBV5-1, the J call TRBJ2-3; TRBD1 agrees at 7 bases. V shed 4 bases and J 2 bases; nucleotides not matched to a gene: 7. CDR3 size: 15 residues. From germline, CDR1 is SGHRS and CDR2 YFSETQ. The CDR3 spells CASSAKQGSTDTQYF. The CDR3 DNA sequence: TGCGCCAGCAGCGCGAAACAGGGGTCCACAGATACGCAGTATTTT.

This clonotype was counted many times. The chain carries TRBV11-2 and TRBJ2-3; the D is unclear. CDR3 length: 14 amino acids. V gave up 3 bases and J gave up 1 base, with 8 bases separating them. CDR1 SGHAT and CDR2 FQNNGV come from the germline V gene. CDR3 sequence (DNA): TGTGCCAGCAGCTTTGCCGGAGGCACAGATACGCAGTATTTT. Encoded protein: CASSFAGGTDTQYF.

The V and J genes are TRBV19 and TRBJ1-1, with 7 bases identical to TRBD1. The CDR3 totals 15 residues. Trimming removed 7 bases from V and 2 bases from J; junction bases left unmatched: 10. Germline values: CDR1 LNHDA, CDR2 SQIVND (reference sequence). The CDR3 DNA is TGTGCCAGTACCGAGACAGGGTTACTTAACACTGAAGCTTTCTTT. Its protein is CASTETGLLNTEAFF.

This clonotype was observed many times. The chain employs TRBV7-8 and TRBJ2-2, with D unclear. CDR1 is SGHVS and CDR2 is FQNEAQ in the germline V gene. The CDR3 covers 18 residues. The germline V and J ends were trimmed by 3 bases and 2 bases, with 19 bases remaining between them. The CDR3 DNA reads TGTGCCAGCAGCTTTTCCTTTATTTGGACCGATAACACCGGGGAGCTGTTTTTT. Protein product: CASSFSFIWTDNTGELFF.

Remarks on this clonotype: A much larger clonotype is one base distant, so this may be a read error. V is TRBV5-1 and J is TRBJ2-1; D perhaps matches TRBD1 (6 bases). The CDR3 has 14 amino acids. Germline V gene sequence: CDR1 SGHRS, CDR2 YFSETQ. CDR3 DNA: TGCGCCAGCAGCCGAGGACAGACCTACAATGAGCAGCTCTTC. Translating it yields CASSRGQTYNEQLF.

The sample holds many counts of this clonotype. The V call is TRBV6-6, the J call TRBJ1-1; D is unresolved. The V and J ends lost 0 bases and 10 bases respectively, with 6 bases between them. The CDR3 contains 11 residues. Germline V CDR1 and CDR2: MNHNY, SVGAGI (reference sequence). The DNA of the CDR3 is TGTGCCAGCAGTTACTCGATCCCAGCTTTCTTT. Its translation is CASSYSIPAFF.

This clonotype was seen ten or more times. J is TRBJ2-5 and V is TRBV7-9, with D perhaps matching TRBD1 (5 bases). The length of the CDR3 is 15 residues. Deletions cut 1 base from V and 2 bases from J, with 11 bases between. CDR1 is SEHNR, CDR2 FQNEAQ, per germline (reference sequence). Here the CDR3 reads CASSLVGVLQETQYF. The CDR3 DNA reads TGTGCCAGCAGCTTAGTAGGGGTCCTACAAGAGACCCAGTACTTC.

This clonotype was picked up many times. The gene calls are TRBV20-1 and TRBJ1-2; D is perhaps TRBD1 (6 bases). Germline CDR1 DFQATT, CDR2 SNEGSKA (reference sequence). The CDR3 has 14 residues. V shed 5 bases and J shed 8 bases, with 21 bases lying between them. The CDR3 nucleotides read TGCAGTGCTTATCCCGGGGACACCATCGTCGGCTACACCTTC. This encodes CSAYPGDTIVGYTF.

This clonotype was seen a handful of times. The chain carries TRBV18 and TRBJ2-3; D is tentatively TRBD1 or TRBD2 (5 bases each). V lost 7 bases to trimming and J lost 4 bases, with 18 bases between them. Germline V CDR1 and CDR2: KGHSH, LQKENI. This CDR3 has 15 residues. The CDR3 DNA follows: TGTGCCAGCTGCCCCCGGGACGCAAAAGCAGATACGCAGTATTTT. Residues: CASCPRDAKADTQYF.

V usage is TRBV25-1 and J usage is TRBJ1-1; D is uncertain. The germline V gene encodes CDR1 MGHDK and CDR2 SYGVNS. Trimming removed 2 bases from V and 8 bases from J, with 9 bases in between. The CDR3 has 12 residues. CDR3 bases: TGTGCCAGCAGTGAACCCCTGGGGGAAGCTTTCTTT. Translated: CASSEPLGEAFF. Complete variable domain (other parts from reference TRBV25-1 and TRBJ1-1): EADIYQTPRYLVIGTGKKITLECSQTMGHDKMYWYQQDPGMELHLIHYSYGVNSTEKGDLSSESTVSRIRTEHFPLTLESARPSHTSQYLCASSEPLGEAFFGQGTRLTVV.

This clonotype has at least ten counts. This chain joins TRBV9 and TRBJ2-1; TRBD2 matches at 8 bases. The CDR3 loop spans 15 amino acids. V gave up 2 bases and J gave up 4 bases; unmatched junction bases: 5. Germline V lookup: CDR1 SGDLS, CDR2 YYNGEE. CDR3 residues: CASSVRTSGYNEQFF. The CDR3 region has the DNA TGTGCCAGCAGCGTCCGAACTAGCGGTTACAATGAGCAGTTCTTC.

This clonotype occurred many times. V is TRBV5-4 and J is TRBJ1-1; the D gene is possibly TRBD1 (5 bases). In germline, CDR1 is SGHNT, CDR2 YYREEE (reference sequence). V was clipped by 4 bases and J by 0 bases, with 16 bases between them. The CDR3 runs to 16 residues. CDR3: CASSLIGVRMNTEAFF. CDR3 DNA: TGTGCCAGCAGCCTTATAGGGGTGAGGATGAACACTGAAGCTTTCTTT.

This clonotype was counted ten times or more. The V and J genes are TRBV29-1 and TRBJ1-2; tentatively, D is TRBD1 (5 bases). Trimming left V 6 bases short and J 4 bases short, with 12 bases between. The CDR3 has 12 residues. From germline, CDR1 is SQVTM and CDR2 ANQGSEA. For the CDR3, the DNA is TGCAGCGTCATCTACGGGACCTATGGCTACACCTTC. Protein product: CSVIYGTYGYTF.

Comments on this clonotype: A single base separates this from a much larger clone, so it may be a read error. Because the CDR3 is missing its conserved closing phenylalanine or tryptophan, this is likely a read error. The chain has TRBV7-9 and TRBJ2-7, with 7 bases identical to TRBD2. The CDR3 is 11 residues long. Trimming at V came to 8 bases and at J to 7 bases, leaving 5 bases not matched to a gene. Per germline, CDR1 SEHNR and CDR2 FQNEAQ (reference sequence). In DNA form, the CDR3 reads TGTGCCAGCCACGGGGGAGGGGAGCAGTACCTC. This sequence encodes CASHGGGEQYL.

This clonotype was counted ten times or more. At one end the junction does not follow the germline gene, possibly because of a read error. This chain joins TRBV7-7 and TRBJ2-2; D may be TRBD2 (6 bases). CDR1 is SSHAT and CDR2 is FNYEAQ in the germline V gene (reference sequence). The CDR3 is 13 residues long. CDR3 in DNA: TGTGCTAGCAGCTCCAGGGAGGACGGGGAGCTGTTTTTT. Residues: CASSSREDGELFF. The whole variable domain, remainder taken from reference TRBV7-7 and TRBJ2-2, is GAGVSQSPRYKVTKRGQDVTLRCDPISSHATLYWYQQALGQGPEFLTYFNYEAQPDKSGLPSDRFSAERPEGSISTLTIQRTEQRDSAMYRCASSSREDGELFFGEGSRLTVL.

This clonotype has a count of ten or more. V and J are TRBV4-2 and TRBJ1-6; the D is unclear. The CDR3 is 14 amino acids. Germline-derived CDR1 and CDR2 are LGHNA and YNFKEQ. Trimming pared 0 bases from V and 9 bases from J, leaving 9 bases between. The CDR3 loop reads CASSQDRRTSPLHF. The CDR3 DNA reads as TGTGCCAGCAGCCAAGATCGAAGGACTTCACCCCTCCACTTT.

This clonotype came up many times. The rearrangement joins TRBV20-1 to TRBJ1-1, with D unclear. The CDR3 runs to 13 residues. Germline-derived CDR1 and CDR2 are DFQATT and SNEGSKA (reference sequence). The V and J ends lost 1 base and 0 bases respectively, with 6 bases between them. The CDR3 DNA reads as TGCAGTGCTAGAGCGCTCCTGAACACTGAAGCTTTCTTT. Its translation is CSARALLNTEAFF.

This clonotype was counted many times. The V call is TRBV12-3 or TRBV12-4, the J call TRBJ2-2; 11 bases align to TRBD2. This CDR3 spans 17 amino acids. The junction had 4 bases not matched to a gene; V was cut back by 3 bases and J by 1 base. Written as DNA, the CDR3 is TGTGCCAGCAGTTTCGATACTAGCGGGAGGAACACCGGGGAGCTGTTTTTT. This gives the protein CASSFDTSGRNTGELFF.

This clonotype was found many times. V usage is TRBV19 and J usage is TRBJ1-5; D call uncertain. Trimming removed 8 bases at V and 0 bases at J, with 5 bases between. This CDR3 has 12 amino acids. The V gene's germline CDR1 is LNHDA and CDR2 SQIVND (reference sequence). The CDR3 nucleotides read TGTGCCAGTGACGGTAGCAATCAGCCCCAGCATTTT. Protein product: CASDGSNQPQHF.

This clonotype was counted ten times or more. The CDR3 loop reads CASRVRENTEAFF. For the CDR3, the DNA is TGCGCCAGCAGGGTTAGGGAGAACACTGAAGCTTTCTTT. The chain employs TRBV5-1 and TRBJ1-1; D is undetermined. V was trimmed by 5 bases and J by 1 base, leaving 9 bases between them. Germline V gene lookup returns CDR1 SGHRS and CDR2 YFSETQ. The CDR3 is made up of 13 amino acids.

This clonotype appeared many times. The J gene is TRBJ2-7, the V gene TRBV6-6, with 7 bases identical to TRBD2. V dropped 7 bases and J dropped 6; count of bases not matched to a gene: 9. Germline values: CDR1 MNHNY, CDR2 SVGAGI (reference sequence). The CDR3 is 13 residues long. The CDR3 coding sequence is TGTGCCAGCACCCGGACTAGTTTTCGCGAGCAGTACTTC. This gives the protein CASTRTSFREQYF.